What follows is one T cell receptor (beta chain) and its context. Profiled with immunoSEQ multiplex PCR; TCRdb holds only in-frame clones, not every one. The sample holds roughly 190,000 clones. This entry is derived from a study of control samples from healthy donors and cancer patients. Trimming took off 8 bases at V and 4 bases at J, with 11 bases between the two ends. The CDR3 sequence is 13 residues long. CDR1 and CDR2 from the germline V gene are LGHDT and YNNKEL (reference sequence). The TCR originated in a woman in her 30s in good health. V is TRBV3-1 (or the pseudogene TRBV3-2) and J is TRBJ2-2; maybe TRBD2 (5 bases). Material: blood. The CDR3 DNA sequence: TGTGCCAGCCTTGCCCGGGGCACCGGGGAGCTGTTTTTT. Amino acid sequence: CASLARGTGELFF.